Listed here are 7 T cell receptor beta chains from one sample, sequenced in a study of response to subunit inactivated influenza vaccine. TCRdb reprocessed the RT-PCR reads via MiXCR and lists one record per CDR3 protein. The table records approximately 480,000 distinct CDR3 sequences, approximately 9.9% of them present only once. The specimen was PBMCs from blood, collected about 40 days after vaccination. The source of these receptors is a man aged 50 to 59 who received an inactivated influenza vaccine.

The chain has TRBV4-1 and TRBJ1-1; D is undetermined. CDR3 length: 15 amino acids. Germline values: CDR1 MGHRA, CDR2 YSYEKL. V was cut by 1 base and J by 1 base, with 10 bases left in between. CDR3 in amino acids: CASSQGASTNTEAFF. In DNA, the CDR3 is TGCGCCAGCAGCCAAGGGGCCAGTACGAACACTGAAGCTTTCTTT.

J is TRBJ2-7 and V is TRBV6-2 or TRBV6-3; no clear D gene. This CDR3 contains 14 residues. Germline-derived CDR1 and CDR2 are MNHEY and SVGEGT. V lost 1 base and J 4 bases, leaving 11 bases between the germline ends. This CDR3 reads CASSYFGLTYEQYF. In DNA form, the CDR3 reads TGTGCCAGCAGTTACTTCGGCCTGACTTACGAGCAGTACTTC.

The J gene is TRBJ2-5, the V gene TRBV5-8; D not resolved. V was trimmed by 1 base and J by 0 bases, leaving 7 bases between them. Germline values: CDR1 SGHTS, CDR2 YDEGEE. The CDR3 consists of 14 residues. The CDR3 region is CASSLLANQETQYF. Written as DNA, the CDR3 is TGTGCCAGCAGCTTGTTGGCTAACCAAGAGACCCAGTACTTC.

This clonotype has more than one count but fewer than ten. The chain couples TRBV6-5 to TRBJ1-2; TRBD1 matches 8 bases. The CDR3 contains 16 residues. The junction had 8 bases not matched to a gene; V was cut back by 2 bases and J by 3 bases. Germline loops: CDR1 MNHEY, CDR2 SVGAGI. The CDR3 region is CASSYRPQGGDYGYTF. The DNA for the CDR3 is TGTGCCAGCAGTTACCGACCACAGGGGGGAGACTATGGCTACACCTTC.

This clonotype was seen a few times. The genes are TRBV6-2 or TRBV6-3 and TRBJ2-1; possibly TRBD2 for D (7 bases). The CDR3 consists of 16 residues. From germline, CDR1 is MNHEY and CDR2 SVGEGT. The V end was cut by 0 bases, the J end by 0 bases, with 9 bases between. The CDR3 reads CASSYSRGGSYNEQFF. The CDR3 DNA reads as TGTGCCAGCAGTTACTCGAGGGGGGGCTCCTACAATGAGCAGTTCTTC.

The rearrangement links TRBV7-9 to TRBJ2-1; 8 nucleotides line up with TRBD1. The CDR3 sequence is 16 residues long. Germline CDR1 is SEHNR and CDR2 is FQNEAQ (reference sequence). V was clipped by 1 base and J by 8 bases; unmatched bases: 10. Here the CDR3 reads CASSLDGRGRSDEQFF. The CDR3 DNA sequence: TGTGCCAGCAGCTTAGACGGCAGGGGGCGTTCTGATGAGCAGTTCTTC.

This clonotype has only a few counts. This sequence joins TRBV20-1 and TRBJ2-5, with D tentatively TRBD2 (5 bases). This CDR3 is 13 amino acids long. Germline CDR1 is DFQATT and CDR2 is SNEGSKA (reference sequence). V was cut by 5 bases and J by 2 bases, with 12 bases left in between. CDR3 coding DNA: TGCAGTGCTTCTCGGGAATATCAAGAGACCCAGTACTTC. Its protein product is CSASREYQETQYF.